This TCR beta chain stems from a study of T cell responses to AZD1222 COVID-19 vaccine. Turning to the study itself: Whether given at about 4 or about 12 weeks, second doses were pooled. General study results and limits: Nearly half of unique spike-specific TCRs reportedly avoided B.1.351 and B.1.1.7 mutated regions. The donor group comprised mostly white British people and more females; the analysis possibly underestimated clonal diversity. Across spike, vaccine-associated CD4 TCRs were found, dominant at 160-218 and 743-854.

The table lists this clone with a count of one. The antigen remains unidentified. The CDR3 sequence is 11 residues long. In germline, CDR1 is SGHVS, CDR2 FQNEAQ. The V gene lost 8 bases and the J gene lost 4 bases, with 8 bases spanning the gap. This table comes from immunoSEQ multiplex PCR, and its TCRdb copy is limited to in-frame clones, with some not included. The data contain 95,000 to 120,000 clones, 70% to 90% of them singletons. This sequence was found in an adult in good health. The rearrangement links TRBV7-8 to TRBJ1-2; unclear D gene. The sequencing here drew on peripheral blood, taken on day 0 of AZD1222 vaccination. Here the CDR3 reads CASGIGYGYTF. DNA for the CDR3: TGTGCCAGCGGGATCGGCTATGGCTACACCTTC.